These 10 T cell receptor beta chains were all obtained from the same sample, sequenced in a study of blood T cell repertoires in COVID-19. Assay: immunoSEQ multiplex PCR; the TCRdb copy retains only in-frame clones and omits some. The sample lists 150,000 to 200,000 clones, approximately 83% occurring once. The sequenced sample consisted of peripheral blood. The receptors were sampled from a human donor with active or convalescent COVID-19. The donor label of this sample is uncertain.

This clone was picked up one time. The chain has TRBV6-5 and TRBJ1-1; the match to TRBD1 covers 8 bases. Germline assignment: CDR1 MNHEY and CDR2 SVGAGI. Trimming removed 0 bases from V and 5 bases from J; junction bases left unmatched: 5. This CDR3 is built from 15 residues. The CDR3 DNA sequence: TGTGCCAGCAGTTACTCCTCCAGGGGGCAAACTGAAGCTTTCTTT. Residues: CASSYSSRGQTEAFF.

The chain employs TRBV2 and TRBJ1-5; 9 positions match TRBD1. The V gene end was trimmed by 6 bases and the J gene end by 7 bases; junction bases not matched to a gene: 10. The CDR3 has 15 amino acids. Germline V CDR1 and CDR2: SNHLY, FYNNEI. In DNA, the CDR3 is TGTGCCAGCAGGGCCGGGACAGGGTGGAACCAGCCCCAGCATTTT. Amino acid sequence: CASRAGTGWNQPQHF.

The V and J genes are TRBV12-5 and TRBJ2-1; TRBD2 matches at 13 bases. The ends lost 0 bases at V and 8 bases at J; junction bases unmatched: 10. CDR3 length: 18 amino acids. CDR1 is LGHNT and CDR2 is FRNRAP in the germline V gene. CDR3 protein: CASGLVVLAGGTGDEQFF. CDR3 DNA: TGTGCTAGTGGTTTGGTTGTACTAGCGGGAGGGACCGGGGATGAGCAGTTCTTC.

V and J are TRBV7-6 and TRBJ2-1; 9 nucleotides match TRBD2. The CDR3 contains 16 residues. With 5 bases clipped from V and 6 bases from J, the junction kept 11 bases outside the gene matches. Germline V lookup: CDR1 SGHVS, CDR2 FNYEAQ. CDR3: CASSSPWRGGRNEQFF. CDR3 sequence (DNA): TGTGCCAGCAGCAGCCCCTGGCGGGGGGGCCGCAATGAGCAGTTCTTC.

The CDR3 spells CASSATSGGAQTQYF. The CDR3 DNA reads as TGTGCCAGCAGCGCCACTAGCGGGGGGGCCCAGACCCAGTACTTC. The chain employs TRBV5-4 and TRBJ2-5, with TRBD2 matching over 13 bases. The CDR3 contains 15 residues. Germline V CDR1 and CDR2: SGHNT, YYREEE (reference sequence). V trimming: 4 bases; J trimming: 6 bases; junction bases outside the gene matches: 6.

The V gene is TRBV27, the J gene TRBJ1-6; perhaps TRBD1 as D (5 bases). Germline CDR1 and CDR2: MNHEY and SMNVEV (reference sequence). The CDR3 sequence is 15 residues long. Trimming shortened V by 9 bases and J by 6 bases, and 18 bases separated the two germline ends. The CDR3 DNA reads TGTGCCAGTTCATCGGGGGTAACTCTTAATTCACCCCTCCACTTT. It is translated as CASSSGVTLNSPLHF.

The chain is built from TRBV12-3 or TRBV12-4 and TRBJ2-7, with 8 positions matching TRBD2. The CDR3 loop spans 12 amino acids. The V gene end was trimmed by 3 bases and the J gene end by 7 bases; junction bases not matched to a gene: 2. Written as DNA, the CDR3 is TGTGCCAGCAGTTTGGGCGGGAGGGAGCAGTACTTC. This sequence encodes CASSLGGREQYF.

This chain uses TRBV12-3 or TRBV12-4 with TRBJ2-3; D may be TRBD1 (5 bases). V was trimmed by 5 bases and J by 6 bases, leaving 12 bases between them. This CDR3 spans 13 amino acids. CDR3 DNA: TGTGCCAGCAGTCGACGCAAGGGGGATACGCAGTATTTT. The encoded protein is CASSRRKGDTQYF.

CDR3 loop: CASSRTGGDSNYGYTF. The CDR3 bases are TGTGCCAGCAGTAGGACAGGGGGCGATTCTAACTATGGCTACACCTTC. The chain carries TRBV28 and TRBJ1-2; 11 bases fit TRBD1. The CDR3 has 16 amino acids. V gave up 5 bases and J gave up 0 bases; unmatched junction bases: 5. Germline V lookup: CDR1 MDHEN, CDR2 SYDVKM.

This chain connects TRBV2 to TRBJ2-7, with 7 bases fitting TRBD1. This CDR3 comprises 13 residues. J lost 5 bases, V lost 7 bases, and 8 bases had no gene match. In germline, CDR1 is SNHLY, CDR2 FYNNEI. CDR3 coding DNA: TGTGCCAGCATAAGGGGGCGACCGGACGAGCAGTACTTC. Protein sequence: CASIRGRPDEQYF.